This TCR beta chain was captured in a study of blood T cell repertoires in COVID-19. V shed 0 bases and J 1 base; nucleotides not matched to a gene: 27. The germline CDR1 and CDR2 sequences are SGDLS and YYNGEE. CDR3 length: 24 amino acids. TCRdb's copy holds only in-frame clones and misses some; the assay was immunoSEQ multiplex PCR. The sample lists 150,000 to 200,000 clones, roughly 89% occurring once. V gene TRBV9 combines with J gene TRBJ1-1; 10 bases match TRBD1. The receptor's source is a man aged 18 to 30 with active or convalescent COVID-19. The material sequenced was peripheral blood. CDR3 in DNA: TGTGCCAGCAGCGTAGTGCCCGGGACAGGGGTTTTCTTTTGGCTTCGGAGCCCGAACACTGAAGCTTTCTTT. Its translation: CASSVVPGTGVFFWLRSPNTEAFF.